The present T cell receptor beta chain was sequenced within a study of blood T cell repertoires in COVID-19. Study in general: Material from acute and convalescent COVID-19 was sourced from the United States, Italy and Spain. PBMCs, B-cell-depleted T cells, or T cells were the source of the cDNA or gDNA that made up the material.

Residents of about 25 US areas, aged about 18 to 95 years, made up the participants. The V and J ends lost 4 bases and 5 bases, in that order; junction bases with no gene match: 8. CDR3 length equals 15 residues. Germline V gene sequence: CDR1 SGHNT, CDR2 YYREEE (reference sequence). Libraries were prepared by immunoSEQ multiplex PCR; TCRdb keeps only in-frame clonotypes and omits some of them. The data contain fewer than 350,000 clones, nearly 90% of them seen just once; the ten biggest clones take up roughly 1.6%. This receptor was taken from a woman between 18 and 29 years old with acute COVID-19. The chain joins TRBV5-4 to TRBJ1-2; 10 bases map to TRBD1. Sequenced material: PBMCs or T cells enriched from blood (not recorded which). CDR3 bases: TGTGCCAGCAGCGAAGGGACAGGGGTAAAGTATGGCTACACCTTC. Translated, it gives CASSEGTGVKYGYTF.